Listed below are T cell receptor beta chains from one sample, sequenced in a study of T-cell memory formation after mild COVID-19. Each CDR3 protein gets one entry after TCRdb re-called the 5' RACE reads with MiXCR. Of 90,000 to 120,000 distinct CDR3 sequences listed, approximately 12% are singletons. The sample taken for sequencing was PBMCs or a T cell subset sorted from them (not recorded which). These receptors were obtained from a young man who had mild COVID-19 (a few samples of this study predate the infection). Cell type and time point are not known. Both conserved end residues are part of each CDR3. D genes are given only for firm matches. Expanded clones get a size class; other rows say once, few or many, or leave the size out.

d_call j_call cdr3_length clone_size v_call cdr3_aa cdr3_nt
. TRBJ2-5 15 . TRBV9 CASSVDFSPKETQYF TGTGCCAGCAGCGTAGACTTTAGTCCTAAAGAGACCCAGTACTTC
. TRBJ2-5 14 . TRBV12-3/TRBV12-4 CASQTGRNQETQYF TGTGCCAGCCAAACGGGACGGAACCAAGAGACCCAGTACTTC
. TRBJ2-2 14 many TRBV18 CASSPAGNTGELFF TGTGCCAGCTCACCAGCGGGGAACACCGGGGAGCTGTTTTTT
TRBD2 TRBJ2-3 16 many TRBV3-1 CASSQEASGSTDTQYF TGTGCCAGCAGCCAAGAGGCTAGCGGAAGCACAGATACGCAGTATTTT
TRBD1 TRBJ1-2 14 . TRBV29-1 CSASEGARDYGYTF TGCAGCGCCTCGGAGGGGGCGCGGGACTATGGCTACACCTTC
. TRBJ1-1 19 few TRBV6-5 CASTATVWGALLPNTEAFF TGTGCCAGCACCGCTACCGTCTGGGGGGCCCTCCTACCTAACACTGAAGCTTTCTTT
. TRBJ1-1 14 . TRBV6-5 CASSYSTVNTEAFF TGTGCCAGCAGTTACTCGACAGTCAACACTGAAGCTTTCTTT
. TRBJ2-7 14 . TRBV10-1 CASSEVPMSSEQYF TGCGCCAGCAGTGAGGTCCCGATGAGTAGCGAGCAGTACTTC
. TRBJ1-4 12 . TRBV6-6 CASSYVPGKVFF TGTGCCAGCAGTTACGTACCGGGAAAAGTGTTTTTT
. TRBJ1-3 16 few TRBV6-6 CASSYSQPTSGNTIYF TGTGCCAGCAGTTACTCCCAGCCTACCTCTGGAAACACCATATATTTT
TRBD1 TRBJ2-2 15 many TRBV12-3/TRBV12-4 CASSPRDRGTGELFF TGTGCCAGCAGCCCTCGGGACAGAGGAACCGGGGAGCTGTTTTTT
. TRBJ2-5 16 few TRBV3-1 CASSQDGAGSQETQYF TGTGCCAGCAGCCAAGATGGTGCGGGCTCCCAAGAGACCCAGTACTTC
. TRBJ2-5 16 . TRBV7-6 CASSPWGANPQETQYF TGTGCCAGCAGCCCTTGGGGGGCGAACCCCCAAGAGACCCAGTACTTC
TRBD2 TRBJ2-3 13 . TRBV12-3/TRBV12-4 CASSSTSVDTQYF TGTGCCAGCAGTTCTACTAGCGTGGATACGCAGTATTTT
TRBD2 TRBJ2-3 16 . TRBV6-2/TRBV6-3 CASSYSTASGVDTQYF TGTGCCAGCAGTTACTCGACGGCTAGCGGGGTGGATACGCAGTATTTT
TRBD1 TRBJ1-6 15 few TRBV9 CASSVEGTGDSPLHF TGTGCCAGCAGCGTAGAAGGGACAGGGGACTCACCCCTCCACTTT
TRBD2 TRBJ2-3 17 few TRBV4-3 CASSQDGSGGEADTQYF TGCGCCAGCAGCCAAGATGGGAGCGGGGGGGAGGCAGATACGCAGTATTTT
. TRBJ2-2 18 . TRBV19 CASSMSLFQGLNTGELFF TGTGCCAGTAGTATGTCGTTGTTCCAGGGACTCAACACCGGGGAGCTGTTTTTT
TRBD2 TRBJ2-1 15 . TRBV4-3 CASSRTAGAYNEQFF TGCGCCAGCAGCCGGACAGCGGGAGCCTACAATGAGCAGTTCTTC
. TRBJ1-1 13 few TRBV12-3/TRBV12-4 CASSFGGPTETFF TGTGCCAGCAGCTTCGGAGGCCCGACCGAGACTTTCTTT
. TRBJ1-1 12 few TRBV20-1 CSAQGAGTEAFF TGCAGTGCGCAGGGCGCGGGGACTGAAGCTTTCTTT
. TRBJ1-2 12 . TRBV10-3 CAISAVLYGYTF TGTGCCATCAGCGCTGTCCTCTATGGCTACACCTTC
. TRBJ2-3 14 few TRBV5-1 CASSLEIGTDTQYF TGCGCCAGCAGCTTGGAGATCGGTACAGATACGCAGTATTTT
. TRBJ1-4 13 . TRBV12-3/TRBV12-4 CASSLGGSEKLFF TGTGCCAGCAGTTTAGGGGGCAGTGAAAAACTGTTTTTT
TRBD1 TRBJ2-3 13 few TRBV13 CASSRGPTDTQYF TGTGCCAGCAGCAGGGGGCCGACAGATACGCAGTATTTT
. TRBJ1-5 15 once TRBV11-2 CASSLMGGKDQPQHF TGTGCCAGCAGTCTAATGGGGGGTAAGGATCAGCCCCAGCATTTT
TRBD2 TRBJ2-1 12 few TRBV5-6 CASSLAGGLQFF TGTGCCAGCAGCTTGGCGGGGGGGTTGCAGTTCTTC
TRBD1 TRBJ1-2 15 few TRBV7-9 CASSLWNRGDYGYTF TGTGCCAGCAGCTTGTGGAACAGGGGTGACTATGGCTACACCTTC
. TRBJ2-7 15 . TRBV7-6 CASSLFQSTRYEQYF TGTGCCAGCAGCTTATTCCAGTCCACCCGCTACGAGCAGTACTTC
. TRBJ1-1 14 few TRBV6-5 CASSYSVMNTEAFF TGTGCCAGCAGTTACTCTGTGATGAACACTGAAGCTTTCTTT
TRBD2 TRBJ2-1 17 . TRBV29-1 CSVNLAGGRSSYNEQFF TGCAGCGTTAACCTAGCGGGGGGCCGAAGCTCCTACAATGAGCAGTTCTTC
. TRBJ1-5 13 few TRBV7-3 CASSLTHGQPQHF TGTGCCAGCAGCTTAACACACGGTCAGCCCCAGCATTTT
TRBD2 TRBJ2-1 17 . TRBV12-3/TRBV12-4 CASSLGLGSGEGNEQFF TGTGCCAGCAGTTTAGGCCTGGGGAGCGGGGAGGGCAATGAGCAGTTCTTC
. TRBJ1-4 13 . TRBV4-1 CASTGRRHEKLFF TGCGCCAGCACAGGACGACGGCATGAAAAACTGTTTTTT
. TRBJ1-2 13 many TRBV19 CASSPRQYYGYTF TGTGCCAGTAGTCCCAGACAGTACTATGGCTACACCTTC
TRBD1 TRBJ2-7 16 . TRBV2 CASSRHNRGLTYEQYF TGTGCCAGCAGCAGACACAACAGGGGTTTAACCTACGAGCAGTACTTC
. TRBJ1-1 13 few TRBV25-1 CASTLRGVSEAFF TGTGCCAGCACCCTTAGGGGTGTTTCTGAAGCTTTCTTT
TRBD2 TRBJ2-5 17 few TRBV6-5 CATLAFGGAEGVETQYF TGTGCCACTCTAGCATTCGGGGGGGCCGAGGGAGTGGAGACCCAGTACTTC
. TRBJ2-6 15 few TRBV6-5 CASSYYKAGANVLTF TGTGCCAGCAGTTACTACAAGGCTGGGGCCAACGTCCTGACTTTC
. TRBJ1-3 15 many TRBV15 CATSRVFGEGNTIYF TGTGCCACCAGCAGAGTTTTCGGGGAAGGAAACACCATATATTTT
. TRBJ1-1 12 few TRBV6-2/TRBV6-3 CASSYSRGDTFF TGTGCCAGCAGTTACTCGCGGGGGGACACTTTCTTT
. TRBJ2-1 15 few TRBV7-6 CASSLVGGLGNEQFF TGTGCCAGCAGCTTAGTAGGGGGGTTGGGGAATGAGCAGTTCTTC
. TRBJ1-2 11 . TRBV5-1 CASRERSGYTF TGCGCCAGCAGGGAGAGGAGCGGCTACACCTTC
TRBD2 TRBJ2-1 15 once TRBV7-6 CASSNRRLADNEQFF TGTGCCAGCAGCAACCGACGGCTAGCGGACAATGAGCAGTTCTTC
. TRBJ2-3 15 many TRBV6-1 CASSTGMGGADTQYF TGTGCCAGCAGTACAGGGATGGGTGGGGCAGATACGCAGTATTTT
. TRBJ1-1 15 . TRBV4-2 CASGFKGGWNTEAFF TGTGCCAGCGGATTCAAGGGGGGATGGAACACTGAAGCTTTCTTT
. TRBJ2-1 11 . TRBV7-9 CASSLMNEQFF TGTGCCAGCAGCCTAATGAATGAGCAGTTCTTC
. TRBJ2-5 15 . TRBV7-2 CASSLDHSFQETQYF TGTGCCAGCAGCTTAGACCACTCTTTCCAAGAGACCCAGTACTTC
. TRBJ1-4 16 . TRBV28 CASSQLSGATNEKLFF TGTGCCAGCAGCCAACTTTCAGGAGCAACTAATGAAAAACTGTTTTTT
. TRBJ2-2 14 few TRBV6-1 CASSERIGAGELFF TGTGCCAGCAGTGAACGGATCGGCGCCGGGGAGCTGTTTTTT
. TRBJ2-3 15 few TRBV3-1 CASSRNYYPPDTQYF TGTGCCAGCAGTCGAAACTACTACCCGCCCGATACGCAGTATTTT
. TRBJ1-5 13 . TRBV12-3/TRBV12-4 CASSLGPRQPQHF TGTGCCAGCAGTTTAGGCCCCCGTCAGCCCCAGCATTTT
TRBD1 TRBJ1-1 13 few TRBV7-9 CASSLGTGTEAFF TGTGCCAGCAGCTTAGGGACAGGCACTGAAGCTTTCTTT